The clone carrying this TCR beta chain was found many times. TCRdb reanalysed the reads using MiXCR and keeps one entry per CDR3 protein. The sample consists of under 250,000 distinct CDR3 sequences, 9% to 15% of them appearing once. The data are from a study of T cell repertoires in cytomegalovirus infection. CDR3 length: 15 amino acids. V was pared by 5 bases and J by 5 bases, with 15 bases between. Germline assignment: CDR1 MDHEN and CDR2 SYDVKM. This sequence originates from a human donor in good health (CMV status not recorded). Some clones in this sample may be carry-over from other donors' samples. J is TRBJ2-2 and V is TRBV28; D uncertain. The sequenced sample was PBMCs. The chain's CDR3 is CASSPPLTVTGELFF. The CDR3 DNA sequence: TGTGCCAGCAGTCCCCCCCTAACAGTTACCGGGGAGCTGTTTTTT.